One and the same sample provided the 26 T cell receptor beta chains below, sequenced in a study of T cells after yellow fever vaccination. TCRdb re-called the 5' RACE reads with MiXCR, one entry per CDR3 protein. The table has more than 250,000 distinct CDR3 sequences, 6.8% seen once. Source: PBMCs, taken more than 40 days after the first yellow fever vaccination. The receptors were sampled from a man aged 18 to 30 who received the YFV17D yellow fever vaccine.

This clonotype has only a few counts. The chain is built from TRBV5-4 and TRBJ2-5, with D perhaps TRBD2 (5 bases). Germline V gene lookup returns CDR1 SGHNT and CDR2 YYREEE (reference sequence). V was pared by 5 bases and J by 1 base, with 9 bases between. The CDR3 consists of 13 residues. As DNA, the CDR3 is TGTGCCAGCAGGAGGGAGTTCCAAGAGACCCAGTACTTC. Its protein is CASRREFQETQYF.

There are many counts of this clonotype. V gene TRBV6-2 or TRBV6-3 combines with J gene TRBJ1-1, with D uncertain. The CDR3 has 12 residues. CDR1 is MNHEY, CDR2 SVGEGT, per germline. The V gene lost 2 bases and the J gene lost 2 bases, with 3 bases spanning the gap. The CDR3: CASSYRNTEAFF. As DNA, the CDR3 is TGTGCCAGCAGTTACAGAAACACTGAAGCTTTCTTT.

This clonotype was detected ten times or more. The chain employs TRBV4-1 and TRBJ2-2, with 8 nucleotides matching TRBD2. The ends lost 3 bases at V and 6 bases at J; junction bases unmatched: 12. CDR3 length: 17 residues. Germline assignment: CDR1 MGHRA and CDR2 YSYEKL. CDR3 nucleotides: TGCGCCAGCAGCCAGGCCAGCGGGGGATTTGGTGCCGGGGAGCTGTTTTTT. It translates to CASSQASGGFGAGELFF.

In the case of this clonotype: A much bigger clone sits one base away, suggesting this may be a read error. The V and J genes are TRBV5-5 and TRBJ2-2; TRBD1 is a possible D gene (5 bases). CDR3 length equals 15 residues. V was clipped by 5 bases and J by 2 bases, with 13 bases between them. Per the germline V gene, CDR1 is SGHKS and CDR2 is YYEKEE (reference sequence). The CDR3 DNA follows: TGTGCCAGCAGGTTGAATCAGGGAAACACCGGGGAGCTGTTTTTT. Translated: CASRLNQGNTGELFF.

This clonotype appeared many times. The chain carries TRBV4-3 and TRBJ2-3; 8 nucleotides agree with TRBD2. From germline, CDR1 is LGHNA and CDR2 YSLEER. Losses at the gene ends were 5 bases for V and 8 bases for J; bases not matched to a gene: 15. This CDR3 spans 16 amino acids. CDR3 amino acids: CASSTRLGLAVRTQYF. The DNA for the CDR3 is TGCGCCAGCAGCACTCGACTAGGACTAGCTGTTCGTACGCAGTATTTT.

This clonotype showed up many times. The J gene is TRBJ1-1, the V gene TRBV27; tentative D call: TRBD1 (6 bases). The V end was cut by 5 bases, the J end by 1 base, with 17 bases between. Germline V gene data show CDR1 as MNHEY and CDR2 as SMNVEV (reference sequence). The CDR3 runs 16 residues. CDR3 amino acids: CASSPPQGRGNTEAFF. The CDR3 DNA is TGTGCCAGCAGTCCACCCCAGGGGCGTGGGAACACTGAAGCTTTCTTT.

This clonotype was counted a few times. The chain combines TRBV5-4 with TRBJ2-3, with 10 bases matching TRBD2. CDR1 is SGHNT, CDR2 YYREEE, per germline (reference sequence). V gave up 1 base and J gave up 3 bases; unmatched junction bases: 14. CDR3 length: 19 amino acids. The CDR3 region is CASSLLLAGASIRTDTQYF. For the CDR3, the DNA is TGTGCCAGCAGCTTGCTGCTAGCGGGGGCTTCTATACGAACAGATACGCAGTATTTT.

This clonotype came up a few times. The chain uses TRBV7-2 and TRBJ1-6, with 9 bases fitting TRBD1. CDR1 is SGHTA, CDR2 FQGNSA, per germline. There are 15 residues in the CDR3. V lost 3 bases and J lost 10; bases outside the gene matches: 7. CDR3 sequence reads: CASSLPTGGRSPLHF. The CDR3, as DNA: TGTGCCAGCAGCTTGCCGACAGGGGGACGATCACCCCTCCACTTT. Combining the CDR3 with reference TRBV7-2 and TRBJ1-6 gives the whole variable domain GAGVSQSPSNKVTEKGKDVELRCDPISGHTALYWYRQSLGQGLEFLIYFQGNSAPDKSGLPSDRFSAERTGGSVSTLTIQRTQQEDSAVYLCASSLPTGGRSPLHFGNGTRLTVT.

This clonotype was seen a handful of times. V is TRBV5-1 and J is TRBJ1-6; TRBD1 is a possible D gene (5 bases). The CDR3 contains 15 residues. The V end lost 2 bases, the J end lost 6 bases, and 12 bases lay between the germline ends. Looked up from germline, CDR1 is SGHRS and CDR2 is YFSETQ. CDR3 amino acids: CASSFGTEVNSPLHF. The CDR3 nucleotides read TGCGCCAGCAGCTTCGGGACGGAGGTTAATTCACCCCTCCACTTT.

This clonotype came up a few times. The chain combines TRBV7-2 with TRBJ2-3, with 7 positions matching TRBD1. CDR3 size: 15 residues. Germline CDR1 and CDR2: SGHTA and FQGNSA. The V gene end was trimmed by 1 base and the J gene end by 2 bases; junction bases not matched to a gene: 3. The CDR3 DNA sequence: TGTGCCAGCAGCTTAGGGGGGACAGTCACAGATACGCAGTATTTT. It encodes CASSLGGTVTDTQYF.

This clonotype was found a few times. The genes are TRBV29-1 and TRBJ1-1, with D possibly matching TRBD1 (5 bases). Trimming removed 5 bases from V and 0 bases from J, with 10 bases in between. The CDR3 runs to 13 residues. CDR1 is SQVTM and CDR2 is ANQGSEA in the germline V gene. CDR3 amino acids: CSVQRQMNTEAFF. DNA for the CDR3: TGCAGCGTTCAGCGACAGATGAACACTGAAGCTTTCTTT.

This clonotype has more than one count but fewer than ten. The rearrangement joins TRBV27 to TRBJ1-6, with D uncertain. Trimming cost V 4 bases and J 4 bases, with 8 bases left between them. This CDR3 comprises 14 residues. Per germline, CDR1 MNHEY and CDR2 SMNVEV (reference sequence). The chain's CDR3 is CASSSIFYNSPLHF. Written as DNA, the CDR3 is TGTGCCAGCAGTTCCATATTTTATAATTCACCCCTCCACTTT.

This clonotype was observed many times. The chain uses TRBV4-2 and TRBJ2-2, with 7 bases aligning to TRBD2. Trimming at V came to 7 bases and at J to 5 bases, leaving 4 bases not matched to a gene. Germline V gene sequence: CDR1 LGHNA, CDR2 YNFKEQ. The CDR3 runs to 13 residues. CDR3 coding DNA: TGTGCCAGCAATGGGGGGGGAACCGGGGAGCTGTTTTTT. Amino acids: CASNGGGTGELFF.

This rearrangement joins TRBV7-9 to TRBJ1-1; D is possibly TRBD1 (5 bases). The CDR3 contains 16 residues. CDR1 and CDR2 from the germline V gene are SEHNR and FQNEAQ (reference sequence). Trimming left V 3 bases short and J 3 bases short, with 17 bases between. CDR3 sequence reads: CASSFLNRDLYTEAFF. The CDR3, as DNA: TGTGCCAGCAGCTTTCTAAACCGGGACCTCTACACTGAAGCTTTCTTT.

This clonotype occurred a few times. The gene calls are TRBV12-3 or TRBV12-4 and TRBJ1-2; a possible D gene is TRBD1 (6 bases). Trimming removed 2 bases at V and 4 bases at J, with 11 bases between. The CDR3 spans 14 residues. For the CDR3, the DNA is TGTGCCAGCAGTTTACGGACAGAACGCTATGGCTACACCTTC. This translates into CASSLRTERYGYTF.

CDR3 DNA: TGTGCCAGCAGGTCGACTAGCGAAGGGAGCGAGCAGTACTTC. Its protein product is CASRSTSEGSEQYF. The rearrangement uses TRBV6-1 and TRBJ2-7; 8 bases match TRBD2. The CDR3 is made up of 14 amino acids. The V gene end was trimmed by 6 bases and the J gene end by 6 bases; junction bases not matched to a gene: 10. Germline values: CDR1 MNHNS, CDR2 SASEGT.

This clonotype was seen more than once but under ten times. V and J are TRBV7-8 and TRBJ2-3; D unclear. Germline V gene data show CDR1 as SGHVS and CDR2 as FQNEAQ. V gave up 5 bases and J gave up 0 bases, with 9 bases separating them. This CDR3 contains 14 residues. For the CDR3, the DNA is TGTGCCAGCAGCCCTCGAGCTAGCACAGATACGCAGTATTTT. Protein: CASSPRASTDTQYF.

Only a few counts were recorded for this clonotype. The chain combines TRBV4-3 with TRBJ1-4; 9 nucleotides match TRBD1. V was clipped by 2 bases and J by 8 bases; unmatched bases: 12. CDR1 and CDR2 from the germline V gene are LGHNA and YSLEER. This CDR3 region has 17 residues. The CDR3 sequence is CASSQQPRQGGREKLFF. The CDR3 nucleotides are TGCGCCAGCAGCCAACAACCGCGACAGGGGGGACGAGAAAAACTGTTTTTT.

Details on this clonotype: Given a far larger clone just one base away, this is likely a sequencing read error. The chain carries TRBV7-3 and TRBJ2-7, with a tentative D call TRBD2 (6 bases). Germline V gene data show CDR1 as SGHTA and CDR2 as FQGTGA. This CDR3 is 13 amino acids long. V was cut by 2 bases and J by 5 bases, with 10 bases left in between. DNA for the CDR3: TGTGCCAGCAGCTTAGGGGGGTCGAACGAGCAGTACTTC. Translation: CASSLGGSNEQYF.

The sample holds many counts of this clonotype. V and J are TRBV20-1 and TRBJ2-3, with unresolved D. Germline V lookup: CDR1 DFQATT, CDR2 SNEGSKA (reference sequence). Between the trimmed V and J ends, which lost 2 bases and 4 bases, there was a span of 10 bases. This CDR3 contains 13 residues. The CDR3 DNA follows: TGCAGTGCTAGACCCAGCGTAGCAGATACGCAGTATTTT. Translation gives CSARPSVADTQYF.

This clonotype was observed many times. The chain has TRBV6-1 and TRBJ2-7; a weak D match, TRBD2 (5 bases). The CDR3 runs to 13 residues. Trimming pared 5 bases from V and 3 bases from J, leaving 11 bases between. Germline CDR1 reads MNHNS; CDR2 reads SASEGT. In DNA form, the CDR3 reads TGTGCCAGCAGTCCCGAGGGCGGCTACGAGCAGTACGTC. Its translation is CASSPEGGYEQYV.

This clonotype was seen only a few times. This chain links TRBV24-1 with TRBJ1-6; D is undetermined. Trimming took 5 bases from V and 9 from J, leaving 10 bases between them. The V gene's germline CDR1 is KGHDR and CDR2 SFDVKD. The CDR3 contains 13 residues. The CDR3 sequence is CATSVGVSSPLHF. The CDR3 coding sequence is TGTGCCACCAGTGTTGGAGTTTCTTCACCCCTCCACTTT.

This rearrangement joins TRBV3-1 to TRBJ2-7, with TRBD2 as a possible D gene (6 bases). From germline, CDR1 is LGHDT and CDR2 YNNKEL (reference sequence). The V end was cut by 0 bases, the J end by 3 bases, with 15 bases between. The CDR3 is 16 residues long. The CDR3 protein is CASSQDISGVHYEQYF. CDR3 sequence (DNA): TGTGCCAGCAGCCAAGATATTTCGGGGGTGCACTACGAGCAGTACTTC.

Ten or more counts support this clonotype. This rearrangement joins TRBV5-1 to TRBJ2-7; TRBD2 agrees at 7 bases. V shed 1 base, J shed 1 base, and the junction held 2 bases outside the gene matches. There are 14 residues in the CDR3. Germline CDR1 reads SGHRS; CDR2 reads YFSETQ. The CDR3 DNA sequence: TGCGCCAGCAGCTTGTCTAGCGGTTCCTACGAGCAGTACTTC. This gives the protein CASSLSSGSYEQYF. Looking up the rest from reference TRBV5-1 and TRBJ2-7 gives the full variable domain: KAGVTQTPRYLIKTRGQQVTLSCSPISGHRSVSWYQQTPGQGLQFLFEYFSETQRNKGNFPGRFSGRQFSNSRSEMNVSTLELGDSALYLCASSLSSGSYEQYFGPGTRLTVT.

There are many counts of this clonotype. This chain's CDR3 is CASSYSQGFARNEKLFF. DNA for the CDR3: TGTGCCAGCAGTTATTCGCAGGGATTCGCCCGAAATGAAAAACTGTTTTTT. The chain combines TRBV6-5 with TRBJ1-4; tentatively, D is TRBD1 (5 bases). The CDR3 is made up of 17 amino acids. The V gene lost 3 bases and the J gene lost 5 bases, with 19 bases spanning the gap. Germline CDR1 is MNHEY and CDR2 is SVGAGI.

This clonotype has a handful of counts. This CDR3 is CASRGPAVEAFF. Here the CDR3 DNA reads TGTGCCAGCAGGGGGCCAGCGGTTGAAGCTTTCTTT. The V and J genes are TRBV25-1 and TRBJ1-1; tentatively, D is TRBD1 (5 bases). This CDR3 has 12 amino acids. Germline assignment: CDR1 MGHDK and CDR2 SYGVNS. Trimming pared 6 bases from V and 7 bases from J, leaving 12 bases between.